These 15 T cell receptor beta chains came from one sample sequenced in a study of cytomegalovirus exposure and HLA in healthy donors. Primers included in the PCR were 60 Vbeta and 13 Jbeta primers. TCRdb keeps only in-frame clones here, not all; method: immunoSEQ multiplex PCR. The sample comprises approximately 200,000 clones, around four fifths of which are singletons, and 5.5% to 7% rests with the top ten. Input material: PBMCs. The receptors shown here come from a woman aged 45-60 years in good health and CMV-seropositive.

V and J are TRBV10-3 and TRBJ1-1; 8 bases line up with TRBD1. The trim removed 6 bases at V and 3 bases at J, leaving 12 bases unmatched. This CDR3 comprises 16 residues. Germline CDR1 is ENHRY and CDR2 is SYGVKD. DNA of the CDR3: TGTGCCATCAGGACCGCCCAGGGGGCGTCGGACACTGAAGCTTTCTTT. It codes for CAIRTAQGASDTEAFF.

The V and J genes are TRBV12-2 and TRBJ2-7; the table's D call, TRBD1, was not checked against the DNA. TRBV12-2 is a pseudogene locus. The CDR3 extends over 11 amino acids. The CDR3 DNA reads as TGTGCAAGTCGCTCCCACTACGAGCAGTACTTC. As protein: CASRSHYEQYF.

V usage is TRBV19 and J usage is TRBJ2-5, with 8 bases that match TRBD2. The CDR3 has 13 residues. CDR1 and CDR2 from the germline V gene are LNHDA and SQIVND (reference sequence). V gave up 5 bases and J gave up 4 bases; unmatched junction bases: 3. CDR3 DNA sequence: TGTGCCAGTAGTGGAGGGACTAGAGAGACCCAGTACTTC. Protein: CASSGGTRETQYF.

The V call is TRBV25-1, the J call TRBJ2-7, with 9 bases aligning to TRBD1. Germline trimming cut 3 bases from V and 2 bases from J; bases unmatched to any gene: 5. Germline values: CDR1 MGHDK, CDR2 SYGVNS. The CDR3 has 15 amino acids. In DNA form, the CDR3 reads TGTGCCAGCAGTGACCCTGGACAGGGGCCCTACGAGCAGTACTTC. It is translated as CASSDPGQGPYEQYF.

The chain recombines TRBV10-2 with TRBJ2-5; TRBD1 might be the D (6 bases). Gene TRBJ2-7 matches the end of the DNA better, so the J call may be wrong. The CDR3 is made up of 14 amino acids. The germline V gene encodes CDR1 WSHSY and CDR2 SAAADI. The CDR3 spells CASSEQGFSYEQYF. The CDR3 bases are TGCGCCAGCAGTGAACAGGGTTTCTCCTACGAGCAGTACTTC.

The CDR3 sequence is CASSRDRGNTEAFF. The DNA for the CDR3 is TGTGCCAGCAGCCGCGACAGGGGTAACACTGAAGCTTTCTTT. V usage is TRBV27 and J usage is TRBJ1-1; TRBD1 matches 8 bases. The CDR3 contains 14 residues. The germline V gene encodes CDR1 MNHEY and CDR2 SMNVEV (reference sequence). J was trimmed by 2 bases and V by 6 bases; bases with no gene match: 5.

This chain uses TRBV28 with TRBJ2-3, with a tentative D call TRBD1 (6 bases). The length of the CDR3 is 13 residues. CDR1 MDHEN and CDR2 SYDVKM come from the germline V gene. Trimming stripped 8 bases from V and 0 bases from J, with 9 bases between. This CDR3 is CASGTLSTDTQYF. Here the CDR3 DNA reads TGTGCCAGCGGGACACTCAGCACAGATACGCAGTATTTT.

The J gene is TRBJ2-1, the V gene TRBV27; 9 nucleotides match TRBD2. This CDR3 region has 15 residues. The germline V gene encodes CDR1 MNHEY and CDR2 SMNVEV (reference sequence). V trimming: 3 bases; J trimming: 1 base; junction bases outside the gene matches: 1. The CDR3 DNA reads TGTGCCAGCAGTTTCACTAGCGGGTCCTACAATGAGCAGTTCTTC. It translates to CASSFTSGSYNEQFF.

This clone appeared once. Written as DNA, the CDR3 is TGCGCCAGCAGCCAAGAGAGGGGGGGGAGCGGGAGTAACAATGAGCAGTTCTTC. Protein sequence: CASSQERGGSGSNNEQFF. The rearrangement joins TRBV4-1 to TRBJ2-1; TRBD2 agrees at 8 bases. The trim removed 0 bases at V and 5 bases at J, leaving 12 bases unmatched. The CDR3 spans 18 residues. Germline lookup yields CDR1 MGHRA and CDR2 YSYEKL.

The V and J genes are TRBV6-4 and TRBJ2-2; TRBD2 matches at 9 bases. Germline lookup yields CDR1 MRHNA and CDR2 SNTAGT. The CDR3 covers 14 residues. Trimming took 7 bases from V and 6 from J; bases not matched to a gene: 6. The CDR3 spells CASKVLAGSGELFF. CDR3 nucleotide sequence: TGTGCCAGCAAAGTACTAGCGGGCTCCGGGGAGCTGTTTTTT.

The chain carries TRBV5-6 and TRBJ1-2; possibly TRBD1 for D (6 bases). There are 13 residues in the CDR3. Germline assignment: CDR1 SGHDT and CDR2 YYEEEE. V lost 7 bases, J lost 3 bases, and 13 bases lay in between. CDR3 in amino acids: CASRRQDHYGYTF. CDR3 nucleotides: TGTGCCAGCCGGCGACAGGACCACTATGGCTACACCTTC.

This chain joins TRBV25-1 and TRBJ1-3; 7 bases line up with TRBD1. Germline CDR1 and CDR2: MGHDK and SYGVNS. This CDR3 is 17 amino acids long. J was trimmed by 0 bases and V by 4 bases; bases with no gene match: 9. The DNA for the CDR3 is TGTGCCAGCAGTGCCAAAGGAGGGGGCGCCTCTGGAAACACCATATATTTT. Translated, it gives CASSAKGGGASGNTIYF.

This clone appeared a few times. This chain links TRBV7-9 with TRBJ1-3; TRBD1 matches 7 bases. The germline CDR1 and CDR2 sequences are SEHNR and FQNEAQ (reference sequence). The ends lost 6 bases at V and 8 bases at J; junction bases unmatched: 10. This CDR3 region has 14 residues. The CDR3 coding sequence is TGTGCCAGCAGTCCAGGGACAGTTGAATACACCATATATTTT. Its translation is CASSPGTVEYTIYF. Full variable domain (rest looked up from reference TRBV7-9 and TRBJ1-3): DTGVSQNPRHKITKRGQNVTFRCDPISEHNRLYWYRQTLGQGPEFLTYFQNEAQLEKSRLLSDRFSAERPKGSFSTLEIQRTEQGDSAMYLCASSPGTVEYTIYFGEGSWLTVV.

The V gene is TRBV10-3, the J gene TRBJ1-6; 8 bases agree with TRBD1. Germline assignment: CDR1 ENHRY and CDR2 SYGVKD. The V gene end was trimmed by 2 bases and the J gene end by 9 bases; junction bases not matched to a gene: 3. The CDR3 is 14 amino acids. The CDR3: CAISEDRGSSPLHF. The CDR3 DNA reads TGTGCCATCAGTGAGGACAGGGGTTCTTCACCCCTCCACTTT.

V gene TRBV27 combines with J gene TRBJ2-2, with D tentatively TRBD2 (5 bases). Germline CDR1 is MNHEY and CDR2 is SMNVEV (reference sequence). The V and J ends lost 7 bases and 7 bases respectively, with 13 bases between them. The CDR3 has 13 residues. The CDR3 DNA reads as TGTGCCAGCACACTCCGGAGCGGCGGGGAGCTGTTTTTT. Translated: CASTLRSGGELFF.